The 18 T cell receptor beta chains presented below share a single source sample, sequenced in a study of T cell repertoires in cytomegalovirus infection. No antigen has been identified for these receptors. TCRdb fed the reads into MiXCR, producing one record per CDR3 protein. The sample lists some 700,000 distinct CDR3 sequences, approximately 33% occurring once. The material sequenced was cultured PBMCs, taken from culture after CMV antigen stimulation. All receptors derive from a human donor in good health (CMV status not recorded). Some clones in this sample may be carry-over from other donors' samples.

The rearrangement uses TRBV27 and TRBJ2-1; 13 bases match TRBD2. Per the germline V gene, CDR1 is MNHEY and CDR2 is SMNVEV (reference sequence). This CDR3 has 19 amino acids. V lost 6 bases to trimming and J lost 7 bases; unmatched junction nucleotides: 18. The CDR3 here is CASRPGTSGTGLDSNEQFF. The DNA for the CDR3 is TGTGCCAGCAGACCTGGGACTAGCGGGACCGGGCTAGATTCTAATGAGCAGTTCTTC.

CDR3 coding DNA: TGCGCCAGCAGCTACCGGACCTACTACGAGCAGTACTTC. Protein sequence: CASSYRTYYEQYF. V gene TRBV4-1 combines with J gene TRBJ2-7; D gene ambiguous. Between the trimmed V and J ends, which lost 5 bases and 3 bases, there was a span of 11 bases. Germline lookup yields CDR1 MGHRA and CDR2 YSYEKL. The CDR3 is 13 residues long.

The J gene is TRBJ1-5, the V gene TRBV19; D is unclear. The CDR3 loop spans 15 amino acids. CDR1 and CDR2 from the germline V gene are LNHDA and SQIVND (reference sequence). V lost 3 bases to trimming and J lost 6 bases, with 15 bases between them. The CDR3 sequence: CASSIPVGGIQPQHF. The DNA for the CDR3 is TGTGCCAGTAGTATCCCAGTTGGAGGCATTCAGCCCCAGCATTTT.

The CDR3 DNA is TGTGCCAGCCGGACAGGGGGGGCTTATGGCTACACCTTC. Protein sequence: CASRTGGAYGYTF. This sequence joins TRBV2 and TRBJ1-2; TRBD1 matches 10 bases. J lost 5 bases, V lost 8 bases, and 5 bases had no gene match. The CDR3 loop spans 13 amino acids. Germline loops: CDR1 SNHLY, CDR2 FYNNEI.

The CDR3 DNA follows: TGCAGTGCTCCCGGGACAGCCACCTACGAGCAGTACTTC. This translates into CSAPGTATYEQYF. The chain couples TRBV20-1 to TRBJ2-7; 7 nucleotides match TRBD1. The V gene end was trimmed by 5 bases and the J gene end by 2 bases; junction bases not matched to a gene: 6. CDR1 DFQATT and CDR2 SNEGSKA come from the germline V gene (reference sequence). The CDR3 loop spans 13 amino acids.

This clonotype has a handful of counts. The chain is built from TRBV18 and TRBJ2-5; a possible D gene is TRBD1 (6 bases). From germline, CDR1 is KGHSH and CDR2 LQKENI. The CDR3 runs to 15 residues. Trimming pared 3 bases from V and 2 bases from J, leaving 13 bases between. DNA of the CDR3: TGTGCCAGCTCACCGCCTAGGACAGTACAAGAGACCCAGTACTTC. Translated: CASSPPRTVQETQYF.

CDR3: CASSYRWGNEAFF. The CDR3 DNA follows: TGTGCCAGCAGTTACCGGTGGGGAAATGAAGCTTTCTTT. The chain has TRBV6-2 or TRBV6-3 and TRBJ1-1; D is ambiguous. Per germline, CDR1 MNHEY and CDR2 SVGEGT. The CDR3 has 13 residues. V was trimmed by 2 bases and J by 7 bases, leaving 11 bases between them.

There are a few counts of this clonotype. The chain combines TRBV20-1 with TRBJ2-3; TRBD2 matches at 11 bases. Trimming at V came to 4 bases and at J to 2 bases, leaving 8 bases not matched to a gene. Germline CDR1 reads DFQATT; CDR2 reads SNEGSKA (reference sequence). The CDR3 contains 16 residues. CDR3: CSATPGLAVDTDTQYF. The CDR3 DNA sequence: TGCAGTGCTACTCCGGGACTAGCGGTTGACACAGATACGCAGTATTTT.

The sample holds many counts of this clonotype. The chain links TRBV7-2 to TRBJ2-3; D is undetermined. The CDR3 runs to 16 residues. V was trimmed by 1 base and J by 7 bases, leaving 18 bases between them. In germline, CDR1 is SGHTA, CDR2 FQGNSA. For the CDR3, the DNA is TGTGCCAGCAGCTTAGGTTCCGGACGAGTCTTGCATACGCAGTATTTT. Translated, it gives CASSLGSGRVLHTQYF.

This clonotype was recorded many times. The J gene is TRBJ2-3, the V gene TRBV7-2, with 8 bases matching TRBD2. The junction had 6 bases not matched to a gene; V was cut back by 2 bases and J by 5 bases. CDR1 and CDR2 (germline): SGHTA, FQGNSA. This CDR3 has 15 residues. The CDR3 nucleotides are TGTGCCAGCAGCTTAAACGGGGGGGCGAAAGATACGCAGTATTTT. Translating it yields CASSLNGGAKDTQYF.

The V and J genes are TRBV5-4 and TRBJ1-1; perhaps TRBD1 as D (6 bases). Germline V gene lookup returns CDR1 SGHNT and CDR2 YYREEE (reference sequence). This CDR3 region has 12 residues. Trimming pared 5 bases from V and 7 bases from J, leaving 12 bases between. CDR3 in amino acids: CASSSDSLEAFF. The CDR3 DNA reads TGTGCCAGCAGTTCGGACAGCCTTGAAGCTTTCTTT.

This clonotype turned up a few times. V is TRBV19 and J is TRBJ1-6; D is unresolved. This CDR3 is 11 amino acids long. Germline V gene sequence: CDR1 LNHDA, CDR2 SQIVND (reference sequence). Trimming took off 7 bases at V and 13 bases at J, with 11 bases between the two ends. The CDR3: CASTTDGPLHF. CDR3 DNA sequence: TGTGCCAGTACCACCGACGGGCCCCTCCACTTT.

This clonotype was observed a handful of times. The rearrangement uses TRBV6-5 and TRBJ2-7; the D gene is possibly TRBD1 (6 bases). With 5 bases removed from V and 4 bases from J, the gap between germline ends came to 27 bases. Germline V gene data show CDR1 as MNHEY and CDR2 as SVGAGI. This CDR3 spans 18 amino acids. CDR3 sequence reads: CASSPARENPGHRYEQYF. The CDR3 nucleotides read TGTGCCAGCAGTCCCGCTAGGGAGAATCCGGGACACCGATACGAGCAGTACTTC.

This clonotype was detected ten times or more. The chain carries TRBV7-2 and TRBJ2-3; the D call may be TRBD1 or TRBD2 (5 bases each). Germline-derived CDR1 and CDR2 are SGHTA and FQGNSA. The CDR3 loop spans 15 amino acids. V was shortened by 5 bases and J by 1 base, with 13 bases between the two germline ends. CDR3 protein: CASSPSRGGTDTQYF. For the CDR3, the DNA is TGTGCCAGCAGCCCCAGTCGAGGGGGCACAGATACGCAGTATTTT.

The J gene is TRBJ2-5, the V gene TRBV20-1; 16 nucleotides align to TRBD2. This CDR3 is 16 amino acids long. Trimming took 5 bases from V and 4 from J; bases not matched to a gene: 7. Germline CDR1 reads DFQATT; CDR2 reads SNEGSKA (reference sequence). CDR3 amino acids: CSASGLAGGLGETQYF. The CDR3 region has the DNA TGCAGTGCTTCGGGACTAGCGGGGGGGCTAGGAGAGACCCAGTACTTC.

The chain is built from TRBV20-1 and TRBJ1-2; 7 bases match TRBD1. The CDR3 consists of 15 residues. The V gene end was trimmed by 6 bases and the J gene end by 4 bases; junction bases not matched to a gene: 14. Germline-derived CDR1 and CDR2 are DFQATT and SNEGSKA (reference sequence). The CDR3 sequence is CSARTGVSTIYGYTF. CDR3 in DNA: TGCAGTGCCCGGACAGGAGTTTCCACAATCTATGGCTACACCTTC.

The chain joins TRBV6-5 to TRBJ2-6, with a tentative D call TRBD1 (5 bases). Between the trimmed V and J ends, which lost 6 bases and 0 bases, there was a span of 18 bases. This CDR3 region has 18 residues. Germline lookup yields CDR1 MNHEY and CDR2 SVGAGI. The CDR3 spells CASSSFGAGLSGANVLTF. CDR3 nucleotide sequence: TGTGCCAGCAGCTCCTTTGGGGCTGGCCTCTCTGGGGCCAACGTCCTGACTTTC.

This clonotype turned up a few times. This rearrangement joins TRBV6-6 to TRBJ2-1; unclear D gene. The CDR3 sequence is 12 residues long. V lost 2 bases and J lost 8, with 7 bases in between. Germline V gene data show CDR1 as MNHNY and CDR2 as SVGAGI (reference sequence). The CDR3 DNA reads as TGTGCCAGCAGTTACGTAAGCCATGAGCAGTTCTTC. This encodes CASSYVSHEQFF.